This T cell receptor (beta chain) was captured by sequencing in a study of T cell responses to AZD1222 COVID-19 vaccine. Study findings and constraints: Donors, mostly white British, included more females; clonal diversity was possibly underestimated. Among spike-specific TCRs, nearly half reportedly target unmutated variant regions. Spike-specific TCR depth and breadth grew after two AZD1222 doses.

Comment on this clone: Its antigen is not identified.

Clones were read by immunoSEQ multiplex PCR, and TCRdb kept only the in-frame ones, dropping some. This table has approximately 94,000 clones, 80% to 90% appearing once. This receptor was taken from an adult in good health. The sample here was peripheral blood, taken on day 0 of MenACWY control vaccination.

This CDR3 is CASSLLAAGANVLTF. The CDR3 nucleotides are TGCGCCAGCAGCTTGTTGGCGGCTGGGGCCAACGTCCTGACTTTC. The genes are TRBV5-1 and TRBJ2-6; D gene unclear. CDR3 length: 15 amino acids. V dropped 1 base and J dropped 2 bases, with 7 bases sitting between them. Per germline, CDR1 SGHRS and CDR2 YFSETQ.